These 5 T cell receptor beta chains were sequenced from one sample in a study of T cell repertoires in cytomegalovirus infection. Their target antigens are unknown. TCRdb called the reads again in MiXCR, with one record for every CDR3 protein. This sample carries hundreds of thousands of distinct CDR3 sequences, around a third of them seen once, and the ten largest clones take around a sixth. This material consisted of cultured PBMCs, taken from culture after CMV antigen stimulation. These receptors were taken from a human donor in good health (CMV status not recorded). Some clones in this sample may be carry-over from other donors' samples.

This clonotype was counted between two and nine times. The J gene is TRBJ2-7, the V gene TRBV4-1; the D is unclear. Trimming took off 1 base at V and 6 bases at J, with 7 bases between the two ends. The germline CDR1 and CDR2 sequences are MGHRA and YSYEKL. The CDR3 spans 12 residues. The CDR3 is CASSQAGSEQYF. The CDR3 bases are TGCGCCAGCAGCCAAGCTGGGTCCGAGCAGTACTTC.

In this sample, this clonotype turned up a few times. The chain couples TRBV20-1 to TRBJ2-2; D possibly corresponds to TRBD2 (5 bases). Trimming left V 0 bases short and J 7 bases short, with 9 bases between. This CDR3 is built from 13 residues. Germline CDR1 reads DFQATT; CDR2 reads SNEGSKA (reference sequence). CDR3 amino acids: CSARDFRGGELFF. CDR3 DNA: TGCAGTGCTAGAGATTTTCGGGGCGGGGAGCTGTTTTTT.

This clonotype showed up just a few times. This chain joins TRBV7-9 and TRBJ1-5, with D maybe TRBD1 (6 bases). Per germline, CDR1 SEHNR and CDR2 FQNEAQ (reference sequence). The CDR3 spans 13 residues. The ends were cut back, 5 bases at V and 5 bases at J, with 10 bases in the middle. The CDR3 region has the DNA TGTGCCAGCAGCGCTGGACAGCATCAGCCCCAGCATTTT. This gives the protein CASSAGQHQPQHF.

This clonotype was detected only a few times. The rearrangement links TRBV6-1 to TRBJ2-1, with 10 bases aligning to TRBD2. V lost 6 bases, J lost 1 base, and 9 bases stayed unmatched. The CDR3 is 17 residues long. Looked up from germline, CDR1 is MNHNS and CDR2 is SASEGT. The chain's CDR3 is CASSQEPAGGSYNEQFF. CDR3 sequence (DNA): TGTGCCAGCAGCCAAGAGCCAGCGGGAGGGTCCTACAATGAGCAGTTCTTC.

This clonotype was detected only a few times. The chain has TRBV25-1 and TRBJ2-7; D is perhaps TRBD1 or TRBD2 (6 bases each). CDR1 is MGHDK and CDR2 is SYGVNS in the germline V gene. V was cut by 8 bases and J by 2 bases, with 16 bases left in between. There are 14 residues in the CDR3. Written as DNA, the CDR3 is TGTGCCAGCTCGAGGGGGGACACCCCCTACGAGCAGTACTTC. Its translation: CASSRGDTPYEQYF.